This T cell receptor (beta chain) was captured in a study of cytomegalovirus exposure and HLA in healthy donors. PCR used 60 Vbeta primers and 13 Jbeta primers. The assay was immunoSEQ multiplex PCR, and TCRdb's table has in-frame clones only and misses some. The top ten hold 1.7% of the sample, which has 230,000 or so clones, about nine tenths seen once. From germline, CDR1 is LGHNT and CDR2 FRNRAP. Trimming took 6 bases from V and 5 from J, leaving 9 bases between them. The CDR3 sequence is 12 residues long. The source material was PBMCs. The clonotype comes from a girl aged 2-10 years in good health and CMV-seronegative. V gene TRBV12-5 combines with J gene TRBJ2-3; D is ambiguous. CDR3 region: CASGLAVDTQYF. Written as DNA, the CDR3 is TGTGCTAGTGGCCTGGCGGTAGATACGCAGTATTTT.